A selection of T cell receptor beta chains follows, all from one sample in a study of blood T cell repertoires in COVID-19. Sequencing used immunoSEQ multiplex PCR; TCRdb keeps in-frame clones, though not all of them. The sample gives some 220,000 clones, 80% to 85% of which show up once; roughly 2.3% is in the top ten. Material: peripheral blood. The receptors come from a woman aged 55-69 years with acute or convalescent COVID-19. The CDR3 runs from the conserved cysteine through the conserved F or W. The order of the fields is V gene, CDR3 protein.

TRBV15	CATSRGSRRSAGETGKLFF
TRBV30	CAWSVQNSRRYGYTF
TRBV19	CASSRLPSGNQPQHF
TRBV29-1	CSVADGNNQPQHF
TRBV18	CASSPRGVTEAFF
TRBV7-9	CASSLVGTRGYTF
TRBV7-2	CASSLAATYEQYF
TRBV27	CASSSRQVKNEKLFF
TRBV4-1	CASSQADRANSPLHF
TRBV29-1	CSAEGTGPPNTGELFF
TRBV5-6	CASSAGTGSGNTIYF
TRBV5-5	CASSMASLETQYF
TRBV30	CAWSVGQGLAKNIQYF
TRBV14	CASSQNAGTEAFF
TRBV28	CASSSTFANTGELFF
TRBV29-1	CSAKRGGYNEQFF
TRBV6-1	CASSEIGRGNSPLHF
TRBV9	CASSVRPGQGETQYF
TRBV24-1	CATSAGTGHYNEQFF
TRBV5-1	CASSLAGRGTEAFF
TRBV5-1	CASSIGHTNTGELFF
TRBV6-1	CASSELEDTEAFF
TRBV12-3/TRBV12-4	CASGGGYGYTF
TRBV19	CASSTTGTGHEQFF
TRBV3-1/TRBV3-2	CASSQSGWGQMNTEAFF
TRBV4-1	CASSHGTSGAADTQYF
TRBV5-6	CASSLYISPNSPLHF
TRBV7-2	CASSLAPGYSPLHF
TRBV10-3	CAISVGQGEEAFF
TRBV9	CASSLTRDRGAGELFF
TRBV4-1	CASSQDRGSNQPQHF
TRBV9	CASSVLAGGISDTQYF
TRBV27	CASSATGQGPRQYF